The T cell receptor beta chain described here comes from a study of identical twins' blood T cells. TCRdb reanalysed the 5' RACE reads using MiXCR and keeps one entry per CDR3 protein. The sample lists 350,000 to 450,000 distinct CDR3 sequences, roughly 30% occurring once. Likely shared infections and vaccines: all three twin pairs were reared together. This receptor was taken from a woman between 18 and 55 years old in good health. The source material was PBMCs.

In DNA form, the CDR3 reads TGTGCCAGCAGCCGGGGCAGGGACACAGATACGCAGTATTTT. It yields the protein CASSRGRDTDTQYF. The V and J genes are TRBV4-2 and TRBJ2-3, with D possibly matching TRBD1 (5 bases). The CDR3 spans 14 residues. Germline V gives CDR1 LGHNA, CDR2 YNFKEQ. V gave up 4 bases and J gave up 2 bases, with 10 bases separating them.